These 11 T cell receptor beta chains originate from one sample sequenced in a study of T cells in Graves' hyperthyroidism and ophthalmopathy. Amplified regions were TCR beta CDR3 sequences from RNA transcripts. TCR CDR3 regions were first amplified by RT-PCR with HTBI primers. TCRdb independently ran MiXCR on the multiplex PCR reads; one entry per CDR3 protein. This table has 400,000 or so distinct CDR3 sequences, over 12% appearing once. Material: blood. The receptors originated from a man aged 45-65 years with Graves' ophthalmopathy.

The chain links TRBV6-6 to TRBJ1-1, with 8 bases matching TRBD1. The germline gives CDR1 MNHNY, CDR2 SVGAGI (reference sequence). CDR3 length: 15 residues. The V and J ends lost 0 bases and 6 bases, in that order; junction bases with no gene match: 6. The CDR3 sequence is CASSYSVGQVAEAFF. The CDR3 nucleotides read TGTGCCAGCAGTTACTCGGTGGGACAGGTCGCTGAAGCTTTCTTT.

In this sample, this clonotype turned up many times. The chain recombines TRBV11-3 with TRBJ2-1, with D maybe TRBD2 (5 bases). This CDR3 contains 15 residues. V was trimmed by 7 bases and J by 7 bases, leaving 20 bases between them. Looked up from germline, CDR1 is SGHNT and CDR2 is YENEEA. DNA of the CDR3: TGTGCCAGCACCTCCTCGAGTCCGGGAAAGAATGAGCAGTTCTTC. It translates to CASTSSSPGKNEQFF.

This clonotype showed up many times. An end of the junction does not agree with germline; a read error may underlie this. The genes are TRBV20-1 and TRBJ2-1, with 8 bases that match TRBD2. There are 14 residues in the CDR3. CDR1 and CDR2 (germline): DFQATT, SNEGSKA (reference sequence). The CDR3 is CSARERESYNEQFF. The CDR3 coding sequence is TGCAGTGCTCGAGAGCGGGAGTCCTACAATGAGCAGTTCTTC.

The table lists this clonotype with a few counts. A read error may explain this, as a much larger clone is one base away. The chain employs TRBV11-2 and TRBJ2-1; tentative D call: TRBD1 (6 bases). Trimming stripped 1 base from V and 9 bases from J, with 16 bases between. The CDR3 contains 15 residues. The germline V gene encodes CDR1 SGHAT and CDR2 FQNNGV. This chain's CDR3 is CASSLVQGRRPEQFF. DNA of the CDR3: TGTGCCAGCAGCTTAGTACAGGGTAGGAGGCCTGAGCAGTTCTTC.

Only a few counts were recorded for this clonotype. The rearrangement links TRBV28 to TRBJ2-2, with D possibly matching TRBD1 (5 bases). CDR1 is MDHEN, CDR2 SYDVKM, per germline. The CDR3 is 15 residues long. V was clipped by 8 bases and J by 5 bases, with 18 bases between them. CDR3 region: CASLRGSLGTGELFF. CDR3 in DNA: TGTGCCAGCTTAAGGGGCTCCTTAGGGACCGGGGAGCTGTTTTTT.

This clonotype was counted a few times. The chain couples TRBV6-2 or TRBV6-3 to TRBJ2-5; 8 bases are a match to TRBD1. The trim removed 4 bases at V and 7 bases at J, leaving 14 bases unmatched. Germline V gives CDR1 MNHEY, CDR2 SVGEGT. The CDR3 runs 16 residues. The CDR3 sequence is CASSFAGTGLVSTQYF. The CDR3 nucleotides are TGTGCCAGCAGTTTCGCCGGGACAGGCCTAGTATCGACCCAGTACTTC.

This clonotype was seen repeatedly, ten times or more. This chain links TRBV11-3 with TRBJ2-1, with 9 positions matching TRBD2. J gave up 15 bases and V 5 bases, and 17 bases lay outside the gene matches. This CDR3 spans 15 amino acids. CDR1 and CDR2 from the germline V gene are SGHNT and YENEEA. The CDR3 protein is CASSHDIAGVGELFF. The DNA for the CDR3 is TGTGCCAGCAGCCACGACATAGCGGGAGTTGGTGAGTTGTTCTTC. The variable domain in full, completed from reference TRBV11-3 and TRBJ2-1, reads EAGVVQSPRYKIIEKKQPVAFWCNPISGHNTLYWYLQNLGQGPELLIRYENEEAVDDSQLPKDRFSAERLKGVDSTLKIQPAELGDSAVYLCASSHDIAGVGELFFGPGTRLTVL.

This clonotype was seen only a few times. V usage is TRBV19 and J usage is TRBJ1-1, with 8 nucleotides matching TRBD1. The germline gives CDR1 LNHDA, CDR2 SQIVND (reference sequence). With V trimmed by 4 bases and J by 3 bases, 7 bases remained unmatched. This CDR3 spans 15 amino acids. CDR3 coding DNA: TGTGCCAGTAGTAGCCGGGACAGGAGGGACACTGAAGCTTTCTTT. It encodes CASSSRDRRDTEAFF.

This clonotype showed up many times. The chain recombines TRBV27 with TRBJ2-3, with a possible D match to TRBD1 (6 bases). Germline loops: CDR1 MNHEY, CDR2 SMNVEV (reference sequence). Trimming shortened V by 2 bases and J by 4 bases, and 19 bases separated the two germline ends. CDR3 length: 17 residues. CDR3 nucleotide sequence: TGTGCCAGCAGTTTAGTCTGGGAACCCCACAGGGCAGATACGCAGTATTTT. This gives the protein CASSLVWEPHRADTQYF.

In its sample, this clonotype was seen a few times. The chain carries TRBV28 and TRBJ2-1, with TRBD2 identical over 14 bases. Germline assignment: CDR1 MDHEN and CDR2 SYDVKM. This CDR3 has 14 residues. J gave up 15 bases and V 5 bases, and 9 bases lay outside the gene matches. CDR3 DNA: TGTGCCAGCAGTCCCGGGACTAGCGGGAGAACTTGGTTCTTC. Translated: CASSPGTSGRTWFF.

This clonotype appeared a few times. The chain combines TRBV6-1 with TRBJ2-3; D tentatively fits TRBD1 or TRBD2 (6 bases each). V was clipped by 10 bases and J by 0 bases, with 11 bases between them. There are 13 residues in the CDR3. Germline lookup yields CDR1 MNHNS and CDR2 SASEGT. The CDR3 region has the DNA TGTGCCACGGAGGGGGGCAGCACAGATACGCAGTATTTT. Translating gives CATEGGSTDTQYF.